A single sample gave rise to the 9 T cell receptor beta chains below, sequenced in a study of CD8+ T cells in alopecia areata. The treatment: oral pan-JAK inhibitor, 5-10 mg twice daily. Investigators isolated RNA and reverse transcribed it into cDNA to act as the sequencing template. Some clones are missing from TCRdb's copy, which holds only in-frame ones; the method was immunoSEQ multiplex PCR. Among 180,000 or so clones listed, 51% were seen once. The source was CD8+ T cells sorted from blood, collected at week 52, from a patient treated with tofacitinib. The receptors originated from a human donor with alopecia areata.

The chain has TRBV30 and TRBJ1-2; D call uncertain. The CDR3 covers 13 residues. Trimming removed 1 base at V and 4 bases at J, with 10 bases between. Germline loops: CDR1 GTSNPN, CDR2 SVGIG (reference sequence). DNA for the CDR3: TGTGCCTGGAGTGAGACTAGGTTCTATGGCTACACCTTC. This codes for CAWSETRFYGYTF.

The rearrangement uses TRBV25-1 and TRBJ2-5; D remains ambiguous. Per the germline V gene, CDR1 is MGHDK and CDR2 is SYGVNS. The CDR3 is 15 amino acids. V shed 4 bases and J shed 9 bases, with 21 bases lying between them. This CDR3 reads CASSGLIPPSRAQYF. Written as DNA, the CDR3 is TGTGCCAGCAGTGGTCTAATTCCGCCATCGCGTGCCCAGTACTTC. The variable domain in full, completed from reference TRBV25-1 and TRBJ2-5, reads EADIYQTPRYLVIGTGKKITLECSQTMGHDKMYWYQQDPGMELHLIHYSYGVNSTEKGDLSSESTVSRIRTEHFPLTLESARPSHTSQYLCASSGLIPPSRAQYFGPGTRLLVL.

The genes are TRBV5-6 and TRBJ2-2; D uncertain. Germline V CDR1 and CDR2: SGHDT, YYEEEE. V lost 1 base to trimming and J lost 8 bases, with 6 bases between them. The CDR3 length is 12 residues. The CDR3: CASSLLAGELFF. The DNA for the CDR3 is TGTGCCAGCAGCTTGTTGGCTGGGGAGCTGTTTTTT.

The sample holds a few counts of this clone. The chain employs TRBV12-5 and TRBJ1-6; D remains ambiguous. This CDR3 spans 12 amino acids. V was cut by 6 bases and J by 7 bases, with 7 bases left in between. Germline loops: CDR1 LGHNT, CDR2 FRNRAP. The CDR3 spells CASGPPNSPLHF. The CDR3 DNA follows: TGTGCTAGTGGCCCACCCAATTCACCCCTCCACTTT.

This clone has a single count. The rearrangement links TRBV6-5 to TRBJ1-5; D unresolved. The CDR3 is 14 residues long. Trimming cost V 2 bases and J 4 bases, with 9 bases left between them. CDR1 is MNHEY, CDR2 SVGAGI, per germline. The CDR3 loop is CASSYRAVNQPQHF. DNA of the CDR3: TGTGCCAGCAGTTACAGGGCAGTGAATCAGCCCCAGCATTTT.

The genes are TRBV6-5 and TRBJ1-2, with D maybe TRBD1 (6 bases). V was clipped by 0 bases and J by 7 bases, with 9 bases between them. Germline loops: CDR1 MNHEY, CDR2 SVGAGI. This CDR3 is built from 13 residues. The CDR3 reads CASSYSTGFGYTF. The CDR3 region has the DNA TGTGCCAGCAGTTACTCCACAGGGTTTGGCTACACCTTC.

This clone turned up a few times. The chain joins TRBV29-1 to TRBJ2-5; TRBD1 or TRBD2 may be the D gene (5 bases each). The V and J ends lost 3 bases and 4 bases respectively, with 18 bases between them. Germline CDR1 SQVTM, CDR2 ANQGSEA. The CDR3 is made up of 15 amino acids. This CDR3 reads CSVDRDANPGETQYF. In nucleotides, the CDR3 is TGCAGCGTTGACCGGGACGCAAACCCCGGAGAGACCCAGTACTTC.

The J gene is TRBJ2-7, the V gene TRBV29-1; 10 nucleotides match TRBD1. Losses at the gene ends were 7 bases for V and 2 bases for J; bases not matched to a gene: 5. This CDR3 is 13 amino acids long. CDR1 and CDR2 (germline): SQVTM, ANQGSEA. This CDR3 is CSGGQGPPYEQYF. The CDR3 nucleotides are TGCAGCGGGGGACAGGGGCCGCCCTACGAGCAGTACTTC.

Only one count was recorded for this clone. V usage is TRBV30 and J usage is TRBJ2-7; 9 nucleotides line up with TRBD1. The CDR3 contains 15 residues. The V segment lost 3 bases and the J segment 7 bases; nucleotides outside the gene matches: 13. Germline V gene lookup returns CDR1 GTSNPN and CDR2 SVGIG (reference sequence). This CDR3 is CAWSDPPGQGGEQYF. CDR3 in DNA: TGTGCCTGGAGCGACCCCCCGGGACAGGGTGGGGAGCAGTACTTC.